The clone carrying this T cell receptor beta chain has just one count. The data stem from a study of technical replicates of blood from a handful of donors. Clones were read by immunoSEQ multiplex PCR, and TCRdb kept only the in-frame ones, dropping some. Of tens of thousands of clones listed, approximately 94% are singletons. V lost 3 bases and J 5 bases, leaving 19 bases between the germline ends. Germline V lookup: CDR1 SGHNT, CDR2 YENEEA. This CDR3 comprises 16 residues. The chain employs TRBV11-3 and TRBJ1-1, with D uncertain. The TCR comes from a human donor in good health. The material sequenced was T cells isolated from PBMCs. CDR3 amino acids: CASSFSGREVVTEAFF. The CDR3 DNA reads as TGTGCCAGCAGCTTTAGTGGCCGGGAGGTCGTTACTGAAGCTTTCTTT.